The source of this T cell receptor (beta chain) is a study of T cell repertoires in cytomegalovirus infection. For the study at large: Well-studied HLA-B-restricted CMV epitopes were used in the study alongside recently identified HLA-C-restricted ones.

The CDR3 loop spans 13 amino acids. Trimming shortened V by 5 bases and J by 2 bases, and 9 bases separated the two germline ends. CDR1 and CDR2 from the germline V gene are SGHTA and FQGNSA. This clonotype was counted between two and nine times. Its antigen is as yet unknown. One entry per CDR3 protein results from TCRdb running MiXCR on the reads. The profile shows a few hundred thousand distinct CDR3 sequences, approximately 40% of them singletons. The receptor was isolated from a human donor in good health (CMV status not recorded). Some clones in this sample may be carry-over from other donors' samples. Here the sequenced sample was cultured PBMCs, taken from culture after CMV antigen stimulation. The chain couples TRBV7-2 to TRBJ1-2; D remains unclear. The CDR3 DNA reads as TGTGCCAGCAGCCCCGTAACCAACTATGGCTACACCTTC. This codes for CASSPVTNYGYTF.